The rows below give T cell receptor beta chains drawn from one sample of a study of T cells in localized non-small cell lung cancer. TCRdb's table, derived via immunoSEQ multiplex PCR, lists solely in-frame clones and lacks some. Here the sample spans 70,000 or so clones, roughly 83% being singletons. The starting material was peripheral blood, obtained before any cancer treatment. The source of these receptors is a female donor over 55 with stage I lung adenocarcinoma. CDR3s include the opening cysteine and the closing phenylalanine or tryptophan. Fields, in order: D gene, V gene, J gene, clone size, CDR3 DNA, CDR3 protein. D genes are given only for firm matches. Clone sizes are given selectively: once, few, many, or a class where the clone is expanded.

D: -; V: TRBV11-2; J: TRBJ1-1; size: -; DNA: TGTGCCAGCAGCTCGACTTGGAACACTGAAGCTTTCTTT; CDR3: CASSSTWNTEAFF
D: -; V: TRBV5-6; J: TRBJ1-3; size: few; DNA: TGTGCCAGCAGCTATTCACTACAGGAGAGCTCTGGAAACACCATATATTTT; CDR3: CASSYSLQESSGNTIYF
D: -; V: TRBV19; J: TRBJ2-2; size: -; DNA: TGTGCCAGTAGTATAGGTCTCAGGATTAACACCGGGGAGCTGTTTTTT; CDR3: CASSIGLRINTGELFF
D: TRBD2; V: TRBV7-9; J: TRBJ2-1; size: once; DNA: TGTGCCAGCAGCCTCATGAGTAGCGGGGGGACCCTATACAATGAGCAGTTCTTC; CDR3: CASSLMSSGGTLYNEQFF
D: -; V: TRBV10-2; J: TRBJ1-1; size: -; DNA: TGCGCCAGCAGTTTCTCTAGTGTCAACGCTGAAGCTTTCTTT; CDR3: CASSFSSVNAEAFF
D: -; V: TRBV28; J: TRBJ1-2; size: -; DNA: TGTGCCAGCAGTTCTGACGGGCAGGCCTGGGGCTACACCTTC; CDR3: CASSSDGQAWGYTF
D: -; V: TRBV10-2; J: TRBJ2-1; size: -; DNA: TGCGCCAGCAGTGAGAACAATGAGCAGTTCTTC; CDR3: CASSENNEQFF
D: -; V: TRBV19; J: TRBJ2-1; size: -; DNA: TGTGCCAGTAGTATGGCAGTGGCGGGAAACAATGAGCAGTTCTTC; CDR3: CASSMAVAGNNEQFF
D: -; V: TRBV25-1; J: TRBJ1-1; size: -; DNA: TGTGCCAGCAGTGAATTAGGCTTTTCCCTGAACACTGAAGCTTTCTTT; CDR3: CASSELGFSLNTEAFF
D: TRBD1; V: TRBV14; J: TRBJ2-1; size: once; DNA: TGTGCCAGCAGACGACAGGGGGTCGATGAGCAGTTCTTC; CDR3: CASRRQGVDEQFF
D: -; V: TRBV7-9; J: TRBJ1-1; size: -; DNA: TGTGCCAGCAAAGAGTGGGGGCTTAACACTGAAGCTTTCTTT; CDR3: CASKEWGLNTEAFF
D: -; V: TRBV7-2; J: TRBJ1-1; size: -; DNA: TGTGCCAGCAGCTTAGTGGGACGGTCGAACACTGAAGCTTTCTTT; CDR3: CASSLVGRSNTEAFF
D: -; V: TRBV7-9; J: TRBJ2-3; size: -; DNA: TGTGCCAGCAGACCCTCCGGGACTCCACCAGATACGCAGTATTTT; CDR3: CASRPSGTPPDTQYF
D: TRBD1; V: TRBV9; J: TRBJ2-1; size: -; DNA: TGTGCCAGCAGCGCCCGGGGACAGGCCTTCGAAAGGAACAATGAGCAGTTCTTC; CDR3: CASSARGQAFERNNEQFF
D: -; V: TRBV6-1; J: TRBJ1-3; size: -; DNA: TGTGCCAGCAGTTCTAGCTCTGGAAACACCATATATTTT; CDR3: CASSSSSGNTIYF
D: -; V: TRBV2; J: TRBJ1-2; size: -; DNA: TGTGCCAGCAGTCTAACAGCTTCCCTGGGCGGCTACACCTTC; CDR3: CASSLTASLGGYTF
D: TRBD1; V: TRBV5-3; J: TRBJ1-1; size: -; DNA: TGTGCCAGAAGCCGATACCCCGGGACAGGGACCACTGAAGCTTTCTTT; CDR3: CARSRYPGTGTTEAFF
D: TRBD1; V: TRBV29-1; J: TRBJ1-1; size: -; DNA: TGCAGCGTTCTAGGACAGGCGAACACTGAAGCTTTCTTT; CDR3: CSVLGQANTEAFF
D: -; V: TRBV5-1; J: TRBJ1-3; size: -; DNA: TGCGCCAGCAGCTTGGGAAGCTCTGGAAACACCATATATTTT; CDR3: CASSLGSSGNTIYF
D: -; V: TRBV19; J: TRBJ2-5; size: -; DNA: TGTGCCAGTAGTATATTAGGAGAGACCCAGTACTTC; CDR3: CASSILGETQYF
D: -; V: TRBV18; J: TRBJ1-2; size: -; DNA: TGTGCCAGCTCACCGAGTAAAGGCTACACCTTC; CDR3: CASSPSKGYTF
D: TRBD1; V: TRBV7-9; J: TRBJ2-7; size: few; DNA: TGTGCCAGCAGCTTAGGTGGACAGGGCTACGAGCAGTACTTC; CDR3: CASSLGGQGYEQYF
D: TRBD2; V: TRBV7-2; J: TRBJ2-5; size: -; DNA: TGTGCCAGCAGCTCAACGCATCTAGCGGGGGGGCGGGAGACCCAGTACTTC; CDR3: CASSSTHLAGGRETQYF
D: -; V: TRBV9; J: TRBJ2-3; size: once; DNA: TGTGCCAGCAGCCCCCGGGGAGAGGCACGCACAGATACGCAGTATTTT; CDR3: CASSPRGEARTDTQYF
D: -; V: TRBV7-9; J: TRBJ2-7; size: -; DNA: TGTGCCAGCACCTCGACCAAGACAGAATCCTACGAGCAGTACTTC; CDR3: CASTSTKTESYEQYF
D: -; V: TRBV14; J: TRBJ2-1; size: -; DNA: TGTGCCAGCAGCCAAGATGGGGTCATGGGGCAGTTCTTC; CDR3: CASSQDGVMGQFF
D: -; V: TRBV11-2; J: TRBJ2-1; size: few; DNA: TGTGCCAGCAGCTTAGAGAGGACAGAGCAGTTCTTC; CDR3: CASSLERTEQFF
D: -; V: TRBV18; J: TRBJ2-2; size: -; DNA: TGTGCCAGCTCACCAGTCTTCCGGGGTGCCGGGGAGCTGTTTTTT; CDR3: CASSPVFRGAGELFF
D: -; V: TRBV6-5; J: TRBJ2-7; size: once; DNA: TGTGCCAGCAGTCGCACAGCCTCCAACGAGCAGTACTTC; CDR3: CASSRTASNEQYF
D: TRBD2; V: TRBV5-1; J: TRBJ2-6; size: -; DNA: TGCGCCAGCAGCCCACCAACGGGGGGTGGGGCCAACGTCCTGACTTTC; CDR3: CASSPPTGGGANVLTF
D: -; V: TRBV5-4; J: TRBJ2-2; size: once; DNA: TGTGCCAGCAGCTTTGACACCGGGGAGCTGTTTTTT; CDR3: CASSFDTGELFF
D: -; V: TRBV29-1; J: TRBJ2-1; size: -; DNA: TGCAGCGCCACTCGTGGGGGTTACAATGAGCAGTTCTTC; CDR3: CSATRGGYNEQFF